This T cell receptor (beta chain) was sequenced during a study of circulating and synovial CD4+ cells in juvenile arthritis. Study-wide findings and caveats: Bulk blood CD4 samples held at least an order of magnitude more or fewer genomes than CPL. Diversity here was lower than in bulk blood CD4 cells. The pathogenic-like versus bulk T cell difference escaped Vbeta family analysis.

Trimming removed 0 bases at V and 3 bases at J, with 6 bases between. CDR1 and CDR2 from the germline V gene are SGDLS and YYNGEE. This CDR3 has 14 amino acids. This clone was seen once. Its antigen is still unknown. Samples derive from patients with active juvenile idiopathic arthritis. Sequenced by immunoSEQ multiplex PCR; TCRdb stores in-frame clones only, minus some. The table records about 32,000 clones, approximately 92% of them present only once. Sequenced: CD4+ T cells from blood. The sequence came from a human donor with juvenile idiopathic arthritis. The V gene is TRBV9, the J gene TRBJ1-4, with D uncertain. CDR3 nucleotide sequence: TGTGCCAGCAGCGTAGCTGTATCTAATGAAAAACTGTTTTTT. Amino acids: CASSVAVSNEKLFF.